This TCR beta chain was sequenced in a study of STAT5B mutations in CD4+ large granular lymphocyte leukemia. The germline V gene encodes CDR1 GTSNPN and CDR2 SVGIG (reference sequence). Deletions cut 2 bases from V and 6 bases from J, with 23 bases between. The CDR3 contains 17 residues. How the authors handled the data: A productive frequency of 2.59 x 10-5 was the lowest detectable. The method was immunoSEQ multiplex PCR; TCRdb's version includes in-frame clones alone and lacks a portion of them. V and J calls and clone size are as listed in that table; D and trimming were resolved from the DNA. The sample lists tens of thousands of clones, 65% to 80% occurring once.

Sequenced: CD4+ T cells from blood buffy coats. The V call is TRBV30, the J call TRBJ2-1; weak D call: TRBD1 (6 bases). The TCR originated in a human donor in good health. The CDR3 is CAWSKDRLAIVGNEQFF. The CDR3 DNA sequence: TGTGCCTGGAGTAAAGACAGGCTTGCAATCGTGGGCAATGAGCAGTTCTTC.